This section outlines one T cell receptor beta chain sequence together with its context. Some clones are missing from TCRdb's copy, which holds only in-frame ones; the method was immunoSEQ multiplex PCR. The data contain about 240,000 clones, approximately 90% of them singletons. The data derive from a study of blood T cell repertoires in COVID-19. Trimming took 7 bases from V and 5 from J, leaving 9 bases between them. This CDR3 comprises 12 residues. Germline V gene lookup returns CDR1 KGHDR and CDR2 SFDVKD. This receptor was taken from a woman in her twenties or thirties who had recovered from COVID-19. The sample comprised PBMCs or T cells enriched from blood (not recorded which). The gene calls are TRBV24-1 and TRBJ2-3, with TRBD1 as a possible D gene (5 bases). CDR3 bases: TGTGCCACCAGGGGGCGTGGAGATACGCAGTATTTT. Amino acid sequence: CATRGRGDTQYF.